This passage covers 26 T cell receptor beta chains from one sample sequenced in a study of blood T cell repertoires in COVID-19. Sequenced by immunoSEQ multiplex PCR; TCRdb stores in-frame clones only, minus some. The table includes 45,000 or so clones, 60% to 80% detected once. The sample taken for sequencing was peripheral blood. These receptors all come from an older man with acute or convalescent COVID-19.

The J gene is TRBJ2-2, the V gene TRBV30, with D possibly being TRBD2 (5 bases). Germline-derived CDR1 and CDR2 are GTSNPN and SVGIG (reference sequence). This CDR3 region has 13 residues. V dropped 0 bases and J dropped 7 bases, with 9 bases sitting between them. The CDR3 region has the DNA TGTGCCTGGAGTGTTTCGGGGATCGGGGAGCTGTTTTTT. Translated, it gives CAWSVSGIGELFF.

The genes are TRBV23-1 and TRBJ1-2; 8 bases match TRBD1. TRBV23-1 is flagged as an ORF with uncertain function. There are 14 residues in the CDR3. V dropped 1 base and J dropped 7; count of bases not matched to a gene: 5. The CDR3 loop reads CASSQWGRGLGYTF. DNA of the CDR3: TGCGCCAGCAGTCAATGGGGCAGGGGGCTTGGCTACACCTTC.

The V gene is TRBV28, the J gene TRBJ2-4, with TRBD1 as a possible D gene (5 bases). V was pared by 3 bases and J by 7 bases, with 22 bases between. The germline V gene has CDR1 MDHEN and CDR2 SYDVKM. This CDR3 comprises 17 residues. The CDR3 sequence is CASSFEYGAPSKNIQYF. The CDR3, as DNA: TGTGCCAGCAGTTTTGAGTATGGGGCCCCGAGCAAGAACATTCAGTACTTC.

V usage is TRBV21-1 and J usage is TRBJ2-7; the D call TRBD1 from the table was never checked on the DNA. TRBV21-1 is flagged as a pseudogene. The CDR3 sequence is 14 residues long. Here the CDR3 DNA reads TGTGCCAGCAGCATGGGGCAGGGTATTTACGAGCAGTACTTC. Its protein is CASSMGQGIYEQYF.

The chain uses TRBV7-2 and TRBJ1-3, with D uncertain. Germline CDR1 and CDR2: SGHTA and FQGNSA. The CDR3 is made up of 15 amino acids. Trimming removed 5 bases from V and 0 bases from J, with 11 bases in between. CDR3 bases: TGTGCCAGCAGCGCCCAACATGGCTCTGGAAACACCATATATTTT. This encodes CASSAQHGSGNTIYF.

This clone has just a few counts. The chain combines TRBV6-1 with TRBJ2-7, with 12 bases that match TRBD2. The germline CDR1 and CDR2 sequences are MNHNS and SASEGT. Trimming at V came to 0 bases and at J to 3 bases, leaving 0 bases not matched to a gene. This CDR3 spans 15 amino acids. The CDR3 DNA follows: TGTGCCAGCAGTGAAGCGACTAGCGGGGGCTACGAGCAGTACTTC. This translates into CASSEATSGGYEQYF.

V usage is TRBV5-1 and J usage is TRBJ2-7; weak D call: TRBD1 (6 bases). CDR1 is SGHRS and CDR2 is YFSETQ in the germline V gene. This CDR3 has 15 amino acids. V was trimmed by 0 bases and J by 0 bases, leaving 10 bases between them. CDR3 in amino acids: CASSLDRVVSYEQYF. The CDR3 nucleotides are TGCGCCAGCAGCTTGGACAGGGTTGTCTCCTACGAGCAGTACTTC.

The table lists this clone with a few counts. The gene calls are TRBV12-5 and TRBJ1-4, with 8 nucleotides matching TRBD1. CDR3 length: 14 residues. V shed 6 bases, J shed 7 bases, and the junction held 7 bases outside the gene matches. The V gene's germline CDR1 is LGHNT and CDR2 FRNRAP. The CDR3 region has the DNA TGTGCTAGTGGCCCTGGACAGGGTAGTGAAAAACTGTTTTTT. It is translated as CASGPGQGSEKLFF.

The chain is built from TRBV7-2 and TRBJ1-4; D remains ambiguous. There are 16 residues in the CDR3. Germline V CDR1 and CDR2: SGHTA, FQGNSA. Deletions cut 2 bases from V and 5 bases from J, with 15 bases between. The CDR3 here is CASSLMGRAGNEKLFF. The CDR3 nucleotides are TGTGCCAGCAGCTTAATGGGGAGGGCGGGGAATGAAAAACTGTTTTTT.

The rearrangement joins TRBV29-1 to TRBJ2-1; 9 positions agree with TRBD1. This CDR3 region has 16 residues. Germline V gene lookup returns CDR1 SQVTM and CDR2 ANQGSEA. V lost 1 base and J lost 0; bases outside the gene matches: 4. CDR3 amino acids: CSVEGTGAHSYNEQFF. In nucleotides, the CDR3 is TGCAGCGTTGAAGGGACAGGGGCACACTCCTACAATGAGCAGTTCTTC.

With respect to this clone: Sequence at one end of the junction differs from germline and may be a read error. This chain uses TRBV7-7 with TRBJ2-2; maybe TRBD2 (6 bases). The CDR3 consists of 14 residues. CDR1 and CDR2 (germline): SSHAT, FNYEAQ (reference sequence). CDR3 DNA: TGTGCTAGCAGCTTAGAGGGAGGCACCGGGGAGCTGTTTTTT. Translation gives CASSLEGGTGELFF.

This chain joins TRBV10-3 and TRBJ2-5, with a tentative D call TRBD1 (5 bases). The CDR3 is made up of 14 amino acids. V lost 3 bases and J 5 bases, leaving 13 bases between the germline ends. Germline-derived CDR1 and CDR2 are ENHRY and SYGVKD. The CDR3 protein is CAISELGPGETQYF. The CDR3, as DNA: TGTGCCATCAGTGAACTGGGCCCAGGGGAGACCCAGTACTTC.

The V and J genes are TRBV28 and TRBJ2-2; 11 bases fit TRBD1. The trim removed 6 bases at V and 7 bases at J, leaving 7 bases unmatched. Germline V lookup: CDR1 MDHEN, CDR2 SYDVKM. This CDR3 has 15 residues. The CDR3 loop reads CASRPWTGGVGELFF. CDR3 nucleotides: TGTGCCAGCAGGCCCTGGACAGGGGGCGTCGGGGAGCTGTTTTTT.

The CDR3 reads CASSLGGGRRLYGYTF. The CDR3 nucleotides read TGTGCCAGCAGCTTGGGAGGGGGCAGGAGACTCTATGGCTACACCTTC. The chain couples TRBV5-5 to TRBJ1-2; TRBD1 matches at 7 bases. This CDR3 has 16 amino acids. V was pared by 0 bases and J by 4 bases, with 9 bases of the junction left unmatched. Germline values: CDR1 SGHKS, CDR2 YYEKEE (reference sequence).

The V gene is TRBV11-2, the J gene TRBJ2-5, with TRBD1 matching 9 bases. The CDR3 covers 16 residues. The germline V gene has CDR1 SGHAT and CDR2 FQNNGV. V dropped 2 bases and J dropped 5; count of bases not matched to a gene: 9. The CDR3 DNA reads as TGTGCCAGCAGCTTAAGTGGACAGGGGTGGACGGAGACCCAGTACTTC. It codes for CASSLSGQGWTETQYF.

V and J are TRBV14 and TRBJ1-2; D gene ambiguous. V was shortened by 0 bases and J by 3 bases, with 17 bases between the two germline ends. The V gene's germline CDR1 is SGHDN and CDR2 FVKESK. The CDR3 totals 17 residues. This chain's CDR3 is CASSQDWPGLSHYGYTF. CDR3 bases: TGTGCCAGCAGCCAAGATTGGCCGGGTTTGTCTCACTATGGCTACACCTTC. The whole variable domain, filled in from reference TRBV14 and TRBJ1-2, reads EAGVTQFPSHSVIEKGQTVTLRCDPISGHDNLYWYRRVMGKEIKFLLHFVKESKQDESGMPNNRFLAERTGGTYSTLKVQPAELEDSGVYFCASSQDWPGLSHYGYTFGSGTRLTVV.

The rearrangement joins TRBV15 to TRBJ2-7, with 8 bases aligning to TRBD1. The CDR3 spans 13 residues. Germline assignment: CDR1 LNHNV and CDR2 YYDKDF (reference sequence). Trimming removed 4 bases from V and 6 bases from J; junction bases left unmatched: 5. This CDR3 is CATSTMTGAEQYF. The CDR3 DNA follows: TGTGCCACCAGCACGATGACAGGGGCCGAGCAGTACTTC.

This clone was counted a few times. The chain couples TRBV6-2 or TRBV6-3 to TRBJ2-1; D might be TRBD2 (6 bases). V dropped 6 bases and J dropped 0 bases, with 15 bases sitting between them. From germline, CDR1 is MNHEY and CDR2 SVGEGT. The CDR3 totals 16 residues. The chain's CDR3 is CASSSGGSGSYNEQFF. The DNA of the CDR3 is TGTGCCAGCAGCTCCGGGGGTAGCGGCTCCTACAATGAGCAGTTCTTC.

The chain recombines TRBV5-6 with TRBJ2-5; D is undetermined. V lost 1 base and J 3 bases, leaving 10 bases between the germline ends. This CDR3 is 14 amino acids long. CDR1 is SGHDT, CDR2 YYEEEE, per germline. The DNA of the CDR3 is TGTGCCAGCAGCTTGACAGTTCCCGAAGAGACCCAGTACTTC. This codes for CASSLTVPEETQYF.

This chain uses TRBV28 with TRBJ1-2, with D unresolved. V was shortened by 4 bases and J by 4 bases, with 16 bases between the two germline ends. The CDR3 runs 15 residues. Germline V CDR1 and CDR2: MDHEN, SYDVKM. DNA for the CDR3: TGTGCCAGCAGTTCGTTACGGAGATTCTTCTATGGCTACACCTTC. It yields the protein CASSSLRRFFYGYTF.

The chain links TRBV12-3 or TRBV12-4 to TRBJ1-4, with D perhaps TRBD1 (6 bases). Trimming stripped 8 bases from V and 8 bases from J, with 12 bases between. CDR3 size: 12 residues. The CDR3 DNA is TGTGCCAGCCAGGGGATAGAGGAAAAACTGTTTTTT. It specifies CASQGIEEKLFF.

V gene TRBV11-2 combines with J gene TRBJ1-2, with TRBD1 identical over 9 bases. The germline V gene has CDR1 SGHAT and CDR2 FQNNGV. The CDR3 has 16 amino acids. V lost 1 base to trimming and J lost 4 bases; unmatched junction nucleotides: 7. The CDR3 bases are TGTGCCAGCAGCTTAGGGGGTTGGGACAGGGCCTATGGCTACACCTTC. Translating gives CASSLGGWDRAYGYTF.

The CDR3 sequence is CASSLVGGADQPQHF. For the CDR3, the DNA is TGTGCCAGCAGCTTAGTGGGGGGGGCGGATCAGCCCCAGCATTTT. The chain couples TRBV7-2 to TRBJ1-5, with a weak D call TRBD1 (6 bases). The CDR3 runs to 15 residues. Trimming left V 1 base short and J 5 bases short, with 12 bases between. CDR1 and CDR2 from the germline V gene are SGHTA and FQGNSA.

This chain uses TRBV20-1 with TRBJ1-4, with no clear D. V was shortened by 3 bases and J by 8 bases, with 13 bases between the two germline ends. CDR1 and CDR2 from the germline V gene are DFQATT and SNEGSKA (reference sequence). This CDR3 is built from 13 residues. CDR3 nucleotides: TGCAGTGCTAGTTCCGGGATGGTCGAAAAACTGTTTTTT. This translates into CSASSGMVEKLFF.

The rearrangement links TRBV28 to TRBJ1-1; D is unclear. The CDR3 length is 12 residues. Germline CDR1 and CDR2: MDHEN and SYDVKM. Trimming removed 3 bases from V and 6 bases from J, with 8 bases in between. The CDR3, as DNA: TGTGCCAGCAGTTTTTCGGAGGCTGAAGCTTTCTTT. Translated, it gives CASSFSEAEAFF.

The rearrangement uses TRBV3-1 (or the pseudogene TRBV3-2) and TRBJ1-6; the match to TRBD1 covers 9 bases. Germline CDR1 and CDR2: LGHDT and YNNKEL (reference sequence). The length of the CDR3 is 14 residues. With 3 bases clipped from V and 7 bases from J, the junction kept 1 base outside the gene matches. For the CDR3, the DNA is TGTGCCAGCAGCCATACAGGGGGCAATTCACCCCTCCACTTT. Translating gives CASSHTGGNSPLHF.